This is a list of T cell receptor beta chains from one sample in a study of T cell responses to AZD1222 COVID-19 vaccine. Sequencing was performed with immunoSEQ multiplex PCR; in TCRdb, only in-frame clones are kept and a portion is missing. The sample contains around 26,000 clones, just over 85% of which appear only once. Sequenced material: peripheral blood, taken 28 days after the second AZD1222 dose. These receptor sequences come from an adult who received the AZD1222 COVID-19 vaccine. CDR3s include the opening cysteine and the closing phenylalanine or tryptophan. A D gene is named only where the DNA matches it firmly. A row's size may be missing; if present it is once, few, many or a size class.

CDR3aa: CASSWSGGDYEQYF; CDR3nt: TGTGCCAGCAGCTGGAGCGGGGGAGACTACGAGCAGTACTTC; len: 14; abundance: -; v_gene: TRBV5-5; d_gene: TRBD2; j_gene: TRBJ2-7
CDR3aa: CASSSQGNQPQHF; CDR3nt: TGTGCCAGCAGCTCACAGGGCAATCAGCCCCAGCATTTT; len: 13; abundance: -; v_gene: TRBV7-8; d_gene: -; j_gene: TRBJ1-5
CDR3aa: CASSESGGSSYNEQFF; CDR3nt: TGTGCCAGCAGTGAATCGGGGGGGAGCTCCTACAATGAGCAGTTCTTC; len: 16; abundance: -; v_gene: TRBV25-1; d_gene: TRBD2; j_gene: TRBJ2-1
CDR3aa: CASSLGRGGRREQFF; CDR3nt: TGTGCCAGCAGCTTGGGGCGGGGGGGCCGGCGCGAGCAGTTCTTC; len: 15; abundance: -; v_gene: TRBV5-4; d_gene: TRBD2; j_gene: TRBJ2-1
CDR3aa: CASSESGFYGYTF; CDR3nt: TGTGCCAGCAGTGAATCAGGTTTCTATGGCTACACCTTC; len: 13; abundance: -; v_gene: TRBV25-1; d_gene: -; j_gene: TRBJ1-2
CDR3aa: CASSYGAATNEKLFF; CDR3nt: TGTGCCAGCAGTTACGGAGCCGCAACTAATGAAAAACTGTTTTTT; len: 15; abundance: -; v_gene: TRBV6-2/TRBV6-3; d_gene: -; j_gene: TRBJ1-4
CDR3aa: CASSDPGLAGVETQYF; CDR3nt: TGTGCCAGCAGTGACCCAGGACTAGCGGGGGTCGAGACCCAGTACTTC; len: 16; abundance: -; v_gene: TRBV6-1; d_gene: TRBD2; j_gene: TRBJ2-5
CDR3aa: CASSEPASGNTIYF; CDR3nt: TGTGCCAGCAGTGAACCCGCCTCTGGAAACACCATATATTTT; len: 14; abundance: -; v_gene: TRBV25-1; d_gene: -; j_gene: TRBJ1-3
CDR3aa: CASSFPGGDQPQHF; CDR3nt: TGTGCCAGCAGTTTTCCAGGGGGCGATCAGCCCCAGCATTTT; len: 14; abundance: -; v_gene: TRBV28; d_gene: TRBD1; j_gene: TRBJ1-5
CDR3aa: CASRAGGAGPGELFF; CDR3nt: TGTGCCAGCAGGGCAGGGGGCGCGGGGCCCGGGGAGCTGTTTTTT; len: 15; abundance: -; v_gene: TRBV5-4; d_gene: TRBD1; j_gene: TRBJ2-2
CDR3aa: CASSPTGSIGYTF; CDR3nt: TGTGCCAGCAGTCCGACAGGGAGTATTGGCTACACCTTC; len: 13; abundance: -; v_gene: TRBV12-3/TRBV12-4; d_gene: TRBD1; j_gene: TRBJ1-2
CDR3aa: CASRPGGTDTQYF; CDR3nt: TGTGCCAGCAGGCCAGGAGGCACAGATACGCAGTATTTT; len: 13; abundance: -; v_gene: TRBV2; d_gene: -; j_gene: TRBJ2-3
CDR3aa: CSGTDRVTEAFF; CDR3nt: TGCAGCGGAACGGACAGGGTAACTGAAGCTTTCTTT; len: 12; abundance: -; v_gene: TRBV29-1; d_gene: TRBD1; j_gene: TRBJ1-1
CDR3aa: CATSRVGQVRGYTF; CDR3nt: TGTGCCACCAGCAGAGTCGGGCAGGTGAGGGGCTACACCTTC; len: 14; abundance: -; v_gene: TRBV15; d_gene: -; j_gene: TRBJ1-2
CDR3aa: CASSLGRGGNQPQHF; CDR3nt: TGTGCCAGCAGTCTAGGGAGAGGGGGCAATCAGCCCCAGCATTTT; len: 15; abundance: -; v_gene: TRBV6-5; d_gene: -; j_gene: TRBJ1-5
CDR3aa: CATSDLTQGTFTYEQYF; CDR3nt: TGTGCCACCAGTGATCTTACACAGGGAACTTTCACCTACGAGCAGTACTTC; len: 17; abundance: few; v_gene: TRBV24-1; d_gene: -; j_gene: TRBJ2-7
CDR3aa: CASSLDAHTEAFF; CDR3nt: TGTGCCAGCAGCTTAGATGCCCACACTGAAGCTTTCTTT; len: 13; abundance: -; v_gene: TRBV7-6; d_gene: -; j_gene: TRBJ1-1
CDR3aa: CAINWAEDNTEAFF; CDR3nt: TGTGCCATCAATTGGGCAGAAGACAACACTGAAGCTTTCTTT; len: 14; abundance: -; v_gene: TRBV10-3; d_gene: -; j_gene: TRBJ1-1
CDR3aa: CASSRGNGGAYNEQFF; CDR3nt: TGCGCCAGCAGCCGAGGCAACGGGGGGGCGTACAATGAGCAGTTCTTC; len: 16; abundance: -; v_gene: TRBV4-3; d_gene: TRBD2; j_gene: TRBJ2-1